This is a list of T cell receptor beta chains from one sample in a study of cytomegalovirus exposure and HLA in healthy donors. TCRdb's table, derived via immunoSEQ multiplex PCR, lists solely in-frame clones and lacks some. The table includes some 80,000 clones, 90% to 97% detected once. The sample taken for sequencing was PBMCs. The receptors here all came from a young man in good health and CMV-seropositive. CDR3s include the opening cysteine and the closing phenylalanine or tryptophan. Fields, in order: clone size, V gene, D gene, CDR3 length, J gene, CDR3 DNA, CDR3 protein. The D gene is left open where the match is weak. Expanded clones are given a class, and other clones once, few, many or no size at all.

clone_size: NA; v_call: TRBV6-1; d_call: TRBD1; cdr3_length: 16; j_call: TRBJ1-4; cdr3_nt: TGTGCCAGCAGTGAAGTCGGCGAGGGGGCGGGTGAAAAACTGTTTTTT; cdr3_aa: CASSEVGEGAGEKLFF
clone_size: NA; v_call: TRBV27; d_call: TRBD1; cdr3_length: 14; j_call: TRBJ1-5; cdr3_nt: TGTGCCAGCGCGGGACAGGGGAAAAATCAGCCCCAGCATTTT; cdr3_aa: CASAGQGKNQPQHF
clone_size: NA; v_call: TRBV18; d_call: NA; cdr3_length: 16; j_call: TRBJ2-5; cdr3_nt: TGTGCCAGCTCACGGCGAGGATTGGCCCTCCAAGAGACCCAGTACTTC; cdr3_aa: CASSRRGLALQETQYF
clone_size: once; v_call: TRBV10-1; d_call: NA; cdr3_length: 13; j_call: TRBJ1-2; cdr3_nt: TGCGCCAGCAGTGAGCGCAGGGGTGATGGCTACACCTTC; cdr3_aa: CASSERRGDGYTF
clone_size: NA; v_call: TRBV30; d_call: TRBD1; cdr3_length: 15; j_call: TRBJ1-6; cdr3_nt: TGTGCCTGGAGTGTACTGCAGGGGGCGAATTCACCCCTCCACTTT; cdr3_aa: CAWSVLQGANSPLHF
clone_size: NA; v_call: TRBV7-9; d_call: TRBD1; cdr3_length: 15; j_call: TRBJ2-7; cdr3_nt: TGTGCCAGCAGACCCACCGGGACAGGTGATTACGAGCAGTACTTC; cdr3_aa: CASRPTGTGDYEQYF
clone_size: NA; v_call: TRBV6-1; d_call: TRBD1; cdr3_length: 14; j_call: TRBJ1-4; cdr3_nt: TGTGCCAGCAGTGGTTACAGGGGCGGTGAAAAACTGTTTTTT; cdr3_aa: CASSGYRGGEKLFF
clone_size: NA; v_call: TRBV21-1; d_call: NA; cdr3_length: 10; j_call: TRBJ2-7; cdr3_nt: TGTGCCCCCGGGAGATACGAGCAGTACTTC; cdr3_aa: CAPGRYEQYF
clone_size: NA; v_call: TRBV5-4; d_call: NA; cdr3_length: 15; j_call: TRBJ1-2; cdr3_nt: TGTGCCAGCAGCTTGGCTGTCCCCTCTTCCTATGGCTACACCTTC; cdr3_aa: CASSLAVPSSYGYTF
clone_size: NA; v_call: TRBV7-8; d_call: NA; cdr3_length: 16; j_call: TRBJ2-3; cdr3_nt: TGTGCCAGCAGCTTACGAACAGGGTTTGGCACAGATACGCAGTATTTT; cdr3_aa: CASSLRTGFGTDTQYF
clone_size: NA; v_call: TRBV9; d_call: NA; cdr3_length: 12; j_call: TRBJ1-2; cdr3_nt: TGTGCCAGCAGCGTAGGGGGGCGCGGCTACACCTTC; cdr3_aa: CASSVGGRGYTF
clone_size: NA; v_call: TRBV7-9; d_call: NA; cdr3_length: 13; j_call: TRBJ2-7; cdr3_nt: TGTGCCAGCAGCTTCAGGGGACCCTACGAGCAGTACTTC; cdr3_aa: CASSFRGPYEQYF
clone_size: NA; v_call: TRBV2; d_call: TRBD1; cdr3_length: 15; j_call: TRBJ2-1; cdr3_nt: TGTGCCAGCAGGGCAGACAGGGGCACCTACAATGAGCAGTTCTTC; cdr3_aa: CASRADRGTYNEQFF
clone_size: NA; v_call: TRBV6-5; d_call: TRBD1; cdr3_length: 13; j_call: TRBJ2-3; cdr3_nt: TGTGCCAGCATGGGACAGAGCACAGATACGCAGTATTTT; cdr3_aa: CASMGQSTDTQYF
clone_size: NA; v_call: TRBV7-9; d_call: TRBD1; cdr3_length: 15; j_call: TRBJ1-5; cdr3_nt: TGTGCCAGCAGCATCGGACAGGGGAGCAATCAGCCCCAGCATTTT; cdr3_aa: CASSIGQGSNQPQHF
clone_size: once; v_call: TRBV5-6; d_call: TRBD1; cdr3_length: 16; j_call: TRBJ2-7; cdr3_nt: TGTGCCAGCAGCTTGGCGGGACAGGGATTCACCTACGAGCAGTACTTC; cdr3_aa: CASSLAGQGFTYEQYF
clone_size: few; v_call: TRBV6-5; d_call: TRBD2; cdr3_length: 15; j_call: TRBJ2-7; cdr3_nt: TGTGCCAGCAGTCCCACTAGCGGGAGGCTCGACGAGCAGTACTTC; cdr3_aa: CASSPTSGRLDEQYF
clone_size: NA; v_call: TRBV5-5; d_call: NA; cdr3_length: 14; j_call: TRBJ2-7; cdr3_nt: TGTGCCAGCAGCTTGGCACAGTTAATCTACGAGCAGTACTTC; cdr3_aa: CASSLAQLIYEQYF
clone_size: NA; v_call: TRBV28; d_call: NA; cdr3_length: 16; j_call: TRBJ2-5; cdr3_nt: TGTGCCAGCAGTGGCCCGGGTAGTTCTATAGAAGAGACCCAGTACTTC; cdr3_aa: CASSGPGSSIEETQYF
clone_size: NA; v_call: TRBV5-4; d_call: NA; cdr3_length: 14; j_call: TRBJ2-2; cdr3_nt: TGTGCCAGCAGCTTGATAGAGGTTGCCGGGGAGCTGTTTTTT; cdr3_aa: CASSLIEVAGELFF